The source of this TCR beta chain is a study of cytomegalovirus exposure and HLA in healthy donors. Study-level findings and limits: Overall, around 160 TCR beta chains were annotated as cytomegalovirus-associated. Researchers had no immune exposure information except CMV serostatus available. In a later analysis, TCR beta V- and J-gene trimming showed a link to a missense DCLRE1C variant. The study assumed roughly uniform donor sequencing depth for presence/absence analyses.

Worth noting for this clone: The target antigen is unknown.

The PCR made use of 60 Vbeta and 13 Jbeta primers. Sequencing was performed with immunoSEQ multiplex PCR; in TCRdb, only in-frame clones are kept and a portion is missing. In the table there are approximately 180,000 clones, about 80% of which are singletons. The CDR3 length is 12 residues. Looked up from germline, CDR1 is SQVTM and CDR2 is ANQGSEA. V was cut by 2 bases and J by 6 bases, with 11 bases left in between. Sequenced input: PBMCs. The V call is TRBV29-1, the J call TRBJ2-7; no clear D gene. This TCR derives from a woman between 40 and 55 years old in good health and CMV-seronegative. The CDR3 DNA reads as TGCAGCGTTGAAATGGGCCACCCCGAGCAGTACTTC. This codes for CSVEMGHPEQYF.